This TCR beta chain was identified in a study of blood T cells in healthy people across ages. Germline V gene lookup returns CDR1 SGHTA and CDR2 FQGNSA. This CDR3 comprises 13 residues. V lost 5 bases and J lost 3, with 10 bases in between. Alongside a J-beta primer mix, a sample-barcoded 5' primer served in a second PCR lasting roughly 6 to 11 cycles. MiXCR, run by TCRdb on the 5' RACE reads, gives a single entry per CDR3 protein. This table has about 1.1 million distinct CDR3 sequences, 30% to 40% appearing once. This clonotype was found a few times. Sequenced: blood. The rearrangement joins TRBV7-2 to TRBJ1-1; unclear D gene. The receptor was isolated from a man aged 18 to 30 in good health. In DNA form, the CDR3 reads TGTGCCAGCAGCGCCGGGTTGTACACTGAAGCTTTCTTT. Residues: CASSAGLYTEAFF.